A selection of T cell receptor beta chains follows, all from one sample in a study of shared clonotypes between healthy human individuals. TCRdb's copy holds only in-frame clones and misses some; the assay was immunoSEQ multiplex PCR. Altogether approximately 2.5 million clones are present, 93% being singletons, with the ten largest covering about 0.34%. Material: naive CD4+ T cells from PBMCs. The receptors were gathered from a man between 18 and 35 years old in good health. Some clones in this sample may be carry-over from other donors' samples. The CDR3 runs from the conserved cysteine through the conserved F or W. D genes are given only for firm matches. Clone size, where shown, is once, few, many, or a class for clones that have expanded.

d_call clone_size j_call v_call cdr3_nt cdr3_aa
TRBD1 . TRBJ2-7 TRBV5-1 TGCGCCAGCAGCTTAGGGACAGCTCTTGCCGAGCAGTACTTC CASSLGTALAEQYF
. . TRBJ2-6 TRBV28 TGTGCCAGCAGTTCCCTGGGACTGAGCTCTGGGGCCAACGTCCTGACTTTC CASSSLGLSSGANVLTF
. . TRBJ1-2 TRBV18 TGTGCCAGCTCACCGGGACCACTCCTTACTAACTATGGCTACACCTTC CASSPGPLLTNYGYTF
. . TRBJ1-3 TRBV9 TGTGCCAGCAGTGGCGGAGGCCTCTCTGGAAACACCATATATTTT CASSGGGLSGNTIYF
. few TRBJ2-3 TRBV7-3 TGTGCCAGCAGCTTAAGGGGGCGGTCAGATACGCAGTATTTT CASSLRGRSDTQYF
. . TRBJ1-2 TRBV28 TGTGCCAGCAGTTCCCCGGGCAGGGCCCTCAGAGGCTACACCTTC CASSSPGRALRGYTF
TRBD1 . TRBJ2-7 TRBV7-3 TGTGCCAGCAGCCCATTGACAGGGAGCGAGCAGTACTTC CASSPLTGSEQYF
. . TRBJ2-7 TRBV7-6 TGTGCCAGCAGCAGTTCGCCTTTATACGAGCAGTACTTC CASSSSPLYEQYF
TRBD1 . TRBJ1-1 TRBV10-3 TGTGCCATCAAACCGACAGGGCAGGGGAACACTGAAGCTTTCTTT CAIKPTGQGNTEAFF
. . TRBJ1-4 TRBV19 TGTGCCAGTAGGGTACGGAATAATGAAAAACTGTTTTTT CASRVRNNEKLFF
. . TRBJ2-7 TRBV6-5 TGTGCCAGCTCTCTAGAGAGGGGACGGCCCTACGAGCAGTACTTC CASSLERGRPYEQYF
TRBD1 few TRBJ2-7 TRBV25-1 TGTGCCAGCAGGGGGACAGTCTACGAGCAGTACTTC CASRGTVYEQYF
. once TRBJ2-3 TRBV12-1 TGTGCCAGCAGCGCCTCGGGACAGGGGGCGGCCAGGAGGTCAGATACGCAGTATTTT CASSASGQGAARRSDTQYF
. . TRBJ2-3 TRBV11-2 TGTGCCAGCAGCTTAGCTGGACCGAGCACAGATACGCAGTATTTT CASSLAGPSTDTQYF
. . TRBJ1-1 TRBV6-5 TGTGCCAGCAGTTACTCGGGGACGGGTTTCACTGAAGCTTTCTTT CASSYSGTGFTEAFF
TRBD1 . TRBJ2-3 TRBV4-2 TGTGCCAGCAGCCAAGATCAGGGGACAGGGACCACAGATACGCAGTATTTT CASSQDQGTGTTDTQYF
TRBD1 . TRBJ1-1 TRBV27 TGTGCCAGCAGTCCCAAGACAGGGTTGAACACTGAAGCTTTCTTT CASSPKTGLNTEAFF
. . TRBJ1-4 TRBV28 TGTGCCAGCAGTCAACCGGGTCGGGAGGAAAAACTGTTTTTT CASSQPGREEKLFF
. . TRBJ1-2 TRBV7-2 TGTGCCAGCAGCTTCCCCGGGACAACCTATGGCTACACCTTC CASSFPGTTYGYTF
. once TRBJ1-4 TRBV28 TGTGCCAGCAGTTTTGATTGGACGTCAAATGAAAAACTGTTTTTT CASSFDWTSNEKLFF
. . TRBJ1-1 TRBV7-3 TGTGCCAGCAGCCAGAGGGTGCACACTGAAGCTTTCTTT CASSQRVHTEAFF
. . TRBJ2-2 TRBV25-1 TGTGCCAGCAGTGAATATTTCAGCGCGAACACCGGGGAGCTGTTTTTT CASSEYFSANTGELFF
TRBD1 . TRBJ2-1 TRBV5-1 TGCGCCAGCAGCCGATCCGGGACAGATGCCTACAATGAGCAGTTCTTC CASSRSGTDAYNEQFF
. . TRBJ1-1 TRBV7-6 TGTGCCAGCAGCTTAACCCAAAGGGGCACTGAAGCTTTCTTT CASSLTQRGTEAFF
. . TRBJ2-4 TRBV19 TGTGCCAGTAGTGTACAGGGGGGGACCAAACTAGCCAAAAACATTCAGTACTTC CASSVQGGTKLAKNIQYF
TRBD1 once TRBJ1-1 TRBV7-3 TGTGCCAGCAGCTTAGTAACAGGGGGAAGGACTGAAGCTTTCTTT CASSLVTGGRTEAFF
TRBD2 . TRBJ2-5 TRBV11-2 TGTGCCAGCAGGAGAGTAGCGGGCCCCCCTCGAGAGACCCAGTACTTC CASRRVAGPPRETQYF
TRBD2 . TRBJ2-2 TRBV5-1 TGCGCCAGCAGCCCGGGGCCTAGCGGGAGAATGGGCACCGGGGAGCTGTTTTTT CASSPGPSGRMGTGELFF
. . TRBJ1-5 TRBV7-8 TGTGCCAGCAGCCCTGAGGGGGGGGGACATCAGCCCCAGCATTTT CASSPEGGGHQPQHF
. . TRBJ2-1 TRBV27 TGTGCCAGCAGTTTCGGTAGATACAATGAGCAGTTCTTC CASSFGRYNEQFF
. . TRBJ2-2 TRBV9 TGTGCCAGCAGCCCGAACTACGGACTAACGAACACCGGGGAGCTGTTTTTT CASSPNYGLTNTGELFF
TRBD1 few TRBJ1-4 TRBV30 TGTGCCTGGAGGGACAGGGCTCCTGAAAAACTGTTTTTT CAWRDRAPEKLFF
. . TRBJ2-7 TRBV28 TGTGCCAGCACCTCCCCAGGAGGCCACCCCGAGCAGTACTTC CASTSPGGHPEQYF
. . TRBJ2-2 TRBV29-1 TGCAGCGCCTACCGGGACATAAGAGGGGAGCTGTTTTTT CSAYRDIRGELFF
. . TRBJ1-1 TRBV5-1 TGCGCCAGCAGCTCAGACAGGAACTTTGAAGCTTTCTTT CASSSDRNFEAFF
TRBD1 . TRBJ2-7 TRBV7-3 TGTGCCAGCAGCACAGGGGCGGGTAACGAGCAGTACTTC CASSTGAGNEQYF
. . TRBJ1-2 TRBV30 TGTGCCTGGAGTTTCAGGACGCGCGGCTATGGCTACACCTTC CAWSFRTRGYGYTF
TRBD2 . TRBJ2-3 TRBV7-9 TGTGCCAGCAGCTCCCTGGCGGGCGGGAGGGCCAATCGCACAGATACGCAGTATTTT CASSSLAGGRANRTDTQYF
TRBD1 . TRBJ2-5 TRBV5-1 TGCGCCAGCAGACCCGGGGACAGGGGGAAAGAGACCCAGTACTTC CASRPGDRGKETQYF
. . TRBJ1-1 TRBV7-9 TGTGCCAGCAGCTTACGGCAGGATGAAGCTTTCTTT CASSLRQDEAFF
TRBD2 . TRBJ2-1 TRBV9 TGTGCCAGCAGCGCGACTAGCGGCAAGTACAATGAGCAGTTCTTC CASSATSGKYNEQFF
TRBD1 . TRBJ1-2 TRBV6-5 TGTGCCAGCACAGGGGGCCAGTTTCGCTATGGCTACACCTTC CASTGGQFRYGYTF
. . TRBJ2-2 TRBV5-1 TGCGCCAGCAGCTTTGGCGGGGAGCTGTTTTTT CASSFGGELFF
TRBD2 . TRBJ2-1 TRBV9 TGTGCCAGCAGCCCGCGACTAGCGTTTTCCGATGAGCAGTTCTTC CASSPRLAFSDEQFF
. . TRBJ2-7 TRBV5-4 TGTGCCAGCAGCTTGGATCGGGAGTTCTACGAGCAGTACTTC CASSLDREFYEQYF
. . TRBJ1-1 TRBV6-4 TGTGCCAGCAGTCTTTCGGGTAACACTGAAGCTTTCTTT CASSLSGNTEAFF
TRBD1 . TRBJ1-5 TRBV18 TGTGCCAGCTCAGTAGCCACAGGGGCCAATCAGCCCCAGCATTTT CASSVATGANQPQHF
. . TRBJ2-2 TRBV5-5 TGTGCCAGCAGCTTAGGGGCTACGAACACCGGGGAGCTGTTTTTT CASSLGATNTGELFF
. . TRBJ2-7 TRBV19 TGTGCCACCGCGAGGACGTTCGCCTACGAGCAGTACTTC CATARTFAYEQYF
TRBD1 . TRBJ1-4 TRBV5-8 TGTGCCAGCAGCGATCCGGGACAGGCGGAAAAACTGTTTTTT CASSDPGQAEKLFF
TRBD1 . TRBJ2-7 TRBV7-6 TGTGCCAGCAGCTTAGTCTCTGGGGGACAGGGAGCCTACGAGCAGTACTTC CASSLVSGGQGAYEQYF
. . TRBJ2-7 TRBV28 TGTGCCAGCAGTTTATTCCCGGACACAAGAGCCTACGAGCAGTACTTC CASSLFPDTRAYEQYF
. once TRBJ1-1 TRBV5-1 TGCGCCAGCAGCTTCAGACAGGACCCTGCGGTGAACACTGAAGCTTTCTTT CASSFRQDPAVNTEAFF
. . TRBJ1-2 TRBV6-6 TGTGCCAGCAGTTCGCGGGACAACAACTATGGCTACACCTTC CASSSRDNNYGYTF